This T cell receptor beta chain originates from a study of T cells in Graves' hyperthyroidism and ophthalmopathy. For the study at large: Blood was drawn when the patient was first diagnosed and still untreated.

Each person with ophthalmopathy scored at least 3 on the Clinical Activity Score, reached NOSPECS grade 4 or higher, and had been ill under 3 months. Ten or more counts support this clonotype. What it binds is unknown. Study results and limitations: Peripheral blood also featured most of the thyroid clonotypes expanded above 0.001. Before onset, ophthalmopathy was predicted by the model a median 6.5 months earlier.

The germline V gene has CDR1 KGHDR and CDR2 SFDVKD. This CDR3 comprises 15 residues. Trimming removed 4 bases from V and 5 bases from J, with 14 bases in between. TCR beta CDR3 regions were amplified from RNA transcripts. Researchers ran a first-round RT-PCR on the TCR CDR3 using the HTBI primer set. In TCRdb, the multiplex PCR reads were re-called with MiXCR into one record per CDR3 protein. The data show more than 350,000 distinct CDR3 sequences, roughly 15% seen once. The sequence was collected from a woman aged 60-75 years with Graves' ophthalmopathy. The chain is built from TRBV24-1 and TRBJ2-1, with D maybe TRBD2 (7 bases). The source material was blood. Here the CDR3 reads CATSEGGLGNNEQFF. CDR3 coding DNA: TGTGCCACCAGTGAGGGGGGGCTTGGTAACAATGAGCAGTTCTTC.